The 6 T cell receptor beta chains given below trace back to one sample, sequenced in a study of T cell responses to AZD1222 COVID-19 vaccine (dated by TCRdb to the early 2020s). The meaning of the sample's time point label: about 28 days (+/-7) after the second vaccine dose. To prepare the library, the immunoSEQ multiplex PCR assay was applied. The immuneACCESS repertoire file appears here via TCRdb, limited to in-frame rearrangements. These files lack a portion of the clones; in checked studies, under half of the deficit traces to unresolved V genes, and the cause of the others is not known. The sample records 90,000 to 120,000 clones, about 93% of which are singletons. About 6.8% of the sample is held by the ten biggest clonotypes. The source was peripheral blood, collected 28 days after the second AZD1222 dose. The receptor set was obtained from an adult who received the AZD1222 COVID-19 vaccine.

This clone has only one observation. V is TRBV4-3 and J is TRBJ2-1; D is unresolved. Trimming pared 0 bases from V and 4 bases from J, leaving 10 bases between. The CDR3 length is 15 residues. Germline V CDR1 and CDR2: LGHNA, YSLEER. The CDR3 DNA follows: TGCGCCAGCAGCCAAGAAACGGGTATTTACAATGAGCAGTTCTTC. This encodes CASSQETGIYNEQFF.

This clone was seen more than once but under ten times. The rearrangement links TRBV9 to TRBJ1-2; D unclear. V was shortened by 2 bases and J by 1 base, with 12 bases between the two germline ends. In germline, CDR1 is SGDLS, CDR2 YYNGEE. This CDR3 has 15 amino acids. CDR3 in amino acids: CASSVGLSLNYGYTF. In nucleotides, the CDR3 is TGTGCCAGCAGCGTTGGCCTATCCCTTAACTATGGCTACACCTTC.

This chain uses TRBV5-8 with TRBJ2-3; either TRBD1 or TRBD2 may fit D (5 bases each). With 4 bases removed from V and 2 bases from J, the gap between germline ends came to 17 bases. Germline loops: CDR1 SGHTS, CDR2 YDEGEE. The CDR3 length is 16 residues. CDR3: CASSRLVGTNTDTQYF. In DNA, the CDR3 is TGTGCCAGCAGCCGTCTTGTAGGGACCAACACAGATACGCAGTATTTT.

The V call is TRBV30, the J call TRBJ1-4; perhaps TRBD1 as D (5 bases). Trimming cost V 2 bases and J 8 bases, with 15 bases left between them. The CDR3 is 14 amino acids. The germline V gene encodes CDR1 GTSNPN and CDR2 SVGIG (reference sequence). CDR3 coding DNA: TGTGCCTGGAGTTCAGGTCTTGAGGGGGAAAAACTGTTTTTT. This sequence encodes CAWSSGLEGEKLFF.

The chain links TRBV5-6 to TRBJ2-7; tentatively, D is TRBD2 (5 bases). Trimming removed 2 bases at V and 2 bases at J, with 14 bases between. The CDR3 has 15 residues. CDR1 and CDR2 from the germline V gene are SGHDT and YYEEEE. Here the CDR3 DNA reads TGTGCCAGCAGCTTTTCGGGGATTGCAACCTACGAGCAGTACTTC. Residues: CASSFSGIATYEQYF.

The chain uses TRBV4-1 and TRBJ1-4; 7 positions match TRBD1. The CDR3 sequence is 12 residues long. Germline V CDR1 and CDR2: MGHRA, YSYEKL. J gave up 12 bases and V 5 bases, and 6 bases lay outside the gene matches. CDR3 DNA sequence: TGCGCCAGCAGCTGGCGACAGGGAGAACTGTTTTTT. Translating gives CASSWRQGELFF.